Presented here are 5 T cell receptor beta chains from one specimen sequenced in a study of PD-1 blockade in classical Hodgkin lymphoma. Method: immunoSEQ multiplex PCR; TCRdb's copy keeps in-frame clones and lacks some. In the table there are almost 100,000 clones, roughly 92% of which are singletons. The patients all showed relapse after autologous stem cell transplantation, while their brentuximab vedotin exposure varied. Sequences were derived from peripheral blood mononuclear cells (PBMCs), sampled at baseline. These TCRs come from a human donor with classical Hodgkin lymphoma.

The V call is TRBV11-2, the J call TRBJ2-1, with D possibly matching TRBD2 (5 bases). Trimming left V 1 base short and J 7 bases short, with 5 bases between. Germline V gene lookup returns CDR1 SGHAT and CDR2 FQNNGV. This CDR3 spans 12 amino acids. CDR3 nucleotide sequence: TGTGCCAGCAGCTTAGTAGCGAATGAGCAGTTCTTC. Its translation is CASSLVANEQFF.

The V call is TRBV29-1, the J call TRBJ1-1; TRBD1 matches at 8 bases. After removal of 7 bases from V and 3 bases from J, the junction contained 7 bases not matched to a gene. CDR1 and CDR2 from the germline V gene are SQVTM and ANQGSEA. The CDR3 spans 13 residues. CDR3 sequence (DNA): TGCAGCGGAAAACAGGGGGGCGACACTGAAGCTTTCTTT. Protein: CSGKQGGDTEAFF.

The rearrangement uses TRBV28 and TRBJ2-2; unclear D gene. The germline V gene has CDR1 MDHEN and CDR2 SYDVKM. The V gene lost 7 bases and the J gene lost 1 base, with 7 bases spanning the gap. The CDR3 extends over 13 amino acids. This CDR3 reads CASKIGNTGELFF. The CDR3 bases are TGTGCCAGCAAGATTGGGAACACCGGGGAGCTGTTTTTT.

The CDR3 here is CASSPGHNTGELFF. For the CDR3, the DNA is TGTGCCAGCAGCCCCGGACATAACACCGGGGAGCTGTTTTTT. The chain carries TRBV27 and TRBJ2-2; D perhaps matches TRBD1 (5 bases). The germline V gene encodes CDR1 MNHEY and CDR2 SMNVEV (reference sequence). The CDR3 is made up of 14 amino acids. Trimming shortened V by 6 bases and J by 2 bases, and 10 bases separated the two germline ends.

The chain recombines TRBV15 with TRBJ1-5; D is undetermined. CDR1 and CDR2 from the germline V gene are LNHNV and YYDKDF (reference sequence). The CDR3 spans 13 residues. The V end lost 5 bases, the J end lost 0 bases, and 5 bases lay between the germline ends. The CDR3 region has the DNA TGTGCCACCAGCGTGAATAGCAATCAGCCCCAGCATTTT. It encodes CATSVNSNQPQHF. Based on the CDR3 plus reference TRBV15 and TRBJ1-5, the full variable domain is DAMVIQNPRYQVTQFGKPVTLSCSQTLNHNVMYWYQQKSSQAPKLLFHYYDKDFNNEADTPDNFQSRRPNTSFCFLDIRSPGLGDTAMYLCATSVNSNQPQHFGDGTRLSIL.